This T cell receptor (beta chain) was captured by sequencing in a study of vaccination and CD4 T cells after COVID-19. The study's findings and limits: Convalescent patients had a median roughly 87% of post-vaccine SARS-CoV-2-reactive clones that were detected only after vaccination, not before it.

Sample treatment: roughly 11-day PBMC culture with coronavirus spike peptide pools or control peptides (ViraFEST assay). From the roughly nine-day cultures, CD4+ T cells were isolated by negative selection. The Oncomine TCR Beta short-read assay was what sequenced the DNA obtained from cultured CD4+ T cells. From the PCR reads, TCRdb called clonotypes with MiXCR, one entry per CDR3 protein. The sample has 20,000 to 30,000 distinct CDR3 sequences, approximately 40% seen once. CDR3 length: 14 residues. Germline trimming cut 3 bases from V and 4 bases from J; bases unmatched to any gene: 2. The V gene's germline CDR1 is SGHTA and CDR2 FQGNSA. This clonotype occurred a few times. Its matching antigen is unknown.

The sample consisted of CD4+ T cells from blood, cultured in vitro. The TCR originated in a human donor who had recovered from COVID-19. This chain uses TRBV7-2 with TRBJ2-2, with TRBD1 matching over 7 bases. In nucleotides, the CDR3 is TGTGCCAGCAGCTTCCGACAGGGCACCGGGGAGCTGTTTTTT. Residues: CASSFRQGTGELFF.